This entry lists 21 T cell receptor beta chains sequenced from one sample in a study of OX40 agonist ivuxolimab in advanced cancers. This table comes from immunoSEQ multiplex PCR, and its TCRdb copy is limited to in-frame clones, with some not included. The profile covers around 100,000 clones, with 75% to 90% appearing a single time and roughly 0.33% taken by the ten largest. The specimen comprised CD4+ or CD8+ T cells sorted from blood, sampled in a trial of the OX40 agonist ivuxolimab. These receptors came from an adult with an advanced solid tumor such as melanoma, head and neck, liver or kidney cancer.

V gene TRBV5-1 combines with J gene TRBJ1-2; TRBD1 matches at 8 bases. CDR1 and CDR2 (germline): SGHRS, YFSETQ. This CDR3 spans 14 amino acids. V shed 4 bases, J shed 5 bases, and the junction held 7 bases outside the gene matches. Here the CDR3 reads CASSPGTGHYGYTF. In DNA, the CDR3 is TGCGCCAGCAGCCCCGGGACAGGACATTATGGCTACACCTTC.

The rearrangement uses TRBV5-1 and TRBJ1-4, with D tentatively TRBD1 (5 bases). Looked up from germline, CDR1 is SGHRS and CDR2 is YFSETQ. The CDR3 extends over 15 amino acids. The V end was cut by 0 bases, the J end by 0 bases, with 6 bases between. CDR3 protein: CASSLEGATNEKLFF. DNA of the CDR3: TGCGCCAGCAGCTTGGAAGGGGCAACTAATGAAAAACTGTTTTTT.

V is TRBV5-1 and J is TRBJ1-1; 8 positions agree with TRBD1. CDR1 is SGHRS and CDR2 is YFSETQ in the germline V gene. The J segment lost 5 bases and the V segment lost 4 bases, leaving 7 bases of the junction unmatched. The CDR3 totals 14 residues. Here the CDR3 DNA reads TGCGCCAGCAGCCTATTACAGGGGGGGACTGAAGCTTTCTTT. The encoded protein is CASSLLQGGTEAFF.

The genes are TRBV29-1 and TRBJ1-1, with D maybe TRBD1 (5 bases). Germline CDR1 SQVTM, CDR2 ANQGSEA. V lost 4 bases and J lost 0, with 6 bases in between. This CDR3 contains 12 residues. The CDR3 nucleotides read TGCAGCGTTGGGGGGATGAACACTGAAGCTTTCTTT. Its translation: CSVGGMNTEAFF.

The chain joins TRBV7-3 to TRBJ2-1; D unclear. Trimming took 2 bases from V and 8 from J, leaving 10 bases between them. Germline CDR1 and CDR2: SGHTA and FQGTGA. This CDR3 is built from 13 residues. The CDR3 DNA sequence: TGTGCCAGCAGCTTATACGGTATGGATGAGCAGTTCTTC. The encoded protein is CASSLYGMDEQFF.

V is TRBV7-2 and J is TRBJ1-4, with 8 bases lining up with TRBD1. From germline, CDR1 is SGHTA and CDR2 FQGNSA. Trimming at V came to 5 bases and at J to 5 bases, leaving 7 bases not matched to a gene. This CDR3 is built from 15 residues. CDR3 in amino acids: CASSPPGQENEKLFF. The CDR3 DNA follows: TGTGCCAGCAGCCCACCGGGACAGGAGAATGAAAAACTGTTTTTT.

The J gene is TRBJ2-1, the V gene TRBV4-3; 9 nucleotides match TRBD2. Losses at the gene ends were 0 bases for V and 6 bases for J; bases not matched to a gene: 6. The CDR3 covers 16 residues. Germline CDR1 reads LGHNA; CDR2 reads YSLEER. The chain's CDR3 is CASSQEVAGVSNEQFF. The CDR3 DNA sequence: TGCGCCAGCAGCCAAGAGGTAGCGGGAGTCTCCAATGAGCAGTTCTTC.

V and J are TRBV10-3 and TRBJ2-1; tentative D call: TRBD2 (5 bases). Germline lookup yields CDR1 ENHRY and CDR2 SYGVKD. This CDR3 contains 14 residues. The V end lost 6 bases, the J end lost 7 bases, and 16 bases lay between the germline ends. CDR3 sequence reads: CAIRTLEGQNEQFF. CDR3 coding DNA: TGTGCCATCAGGACATTAGAGGGCCAAAATGAGCAGTTCTTC.

The chain has TRBV6-5 and TRBJ2-7; 11 bases agree with TRBD2. CDR1 MNHEY and CDR2 SVGAGI come from the germline V gene. The CDR3 is made up of 14 amino acids. V shed 2 bases and J 10 bases; nucleotides not matched to a gene: 7. CDR3 bases: TGTGCCAGCAGTTACGACCTAGCGGGAGGAGAACAGTACTTC. This encodes CASSYDLAGGEQYF.

This clone appeared a single time. V usage is TRBV19 and J usage is TRBJ2-1; D is ambiguous. The CDR3 is made up of 14 amino acids. Germline lookup yields CDR1 LNHDA and CDR2 SQIVND (reference sequence). V was cut by 2 bases and J by 5 bases, with 10 bases left in between. The CDR3 bases are TGTGCCAGTAGTATAATGTCTGCGAACAATGAGCAGTTCTTC. This sequence encodes CASSIMSANNEQFF.

The V gene is TRBV18, the J gene TRBJ1-4; TRBD1 aligns across 9 bases. V lost 3 bases to trimming and J lost 6 bases; unmatched junction nucleotides: 5. CDR3 length: 15 amino acids. Germline V CDR1 and CDR2: KGHSH, LQKENI. DNA of the CDR3: TGTGCCAGCTCACCGCGGGACAGGGTACATGAAAAACTGTTTTTT. It specifies CASSPRDRVHEKLFF.

For the CDR3, the DNA is TGTGCCAGCAGTTTAAAGCCCCTAGCGGGAGGTACCGGGGAGCTGTTTTTT. Translating gives CASSLKPLAGGTGELFF. This chain uses TRBV28 with TRBJ2-2, with TRBD2 identical over 11 bases. The CDR3 covers 17 residues. Germline CDR1 and CDR2: MDHEN and SYDVKM. V lost 2 bases, J lost 5 bases, and 7 bases stayed unmatched.

The V and J genes are TRBV5-6 and TRBJ2-7; TRBD1 aligns across 9 bases. This CDR3 is built from 17 residues. Looked up from germline, CDR1 is SGHDT and CDR2 is YYEEEE. J lost 5 bases, V lost 2 bases, and 14 bases had no gene match. DNA for the CDR3: TGTGCCAGCAGCTTTATACCGGGACAGGGACGCCTGAACGAGCAGTACTTC. Translation gives CASSFIPGQGRLNEQYF.

This chain uses TRBV30 with TRBJ2-7, with D perhaps TRBD1 (6 bases). Germline CDR1 is GTSNPN and CDR2 is SVGIG (reference sequence). Trimming removed 0 bases from V and 7 bases from J, with 19 bases in between. This CDR3 has 15 residues. The CDR3 DNA follows: TGTGCCTGGAGTGTAGGGACAATCATCACAGGAGAGCAGTACTTC. This sequence encodes CAWSVGTIITGEQYF.

The J gene is TRBJ1-2, the V gene TRBV27; D unresolved. This CDR3 is 13 amino acids long. The V gene lost 4 bases and the J gene lost 0 bases, with 6 bases spanning the gap. CDR1 and CDR2 from the germline V gene are MNHEY and SMNVEV (reference sequence). In DNA, the CDR3 is TGTGCCAGCAGTTCCAGTACTAACTATGGCTACACCTTC. It codes for CASSSSTNYGYTF.

The V call is TRBV9, the J call TRBJ1-3; no clear D gene. The CDR3 extends over 16 amino acids. V dropped 0 bases and J dropped 0 bases, with 10 bases sitting between them. The germline gives CDR1 SGDLS, CDR2 YYNGEE. DNA of the CDR3: TGTGCCAGCAGCGTAGCTACGGGGTACTCTGGAAACACCATATATTTT. Translated: CASSVATGYSGNTIYF.

J is TRBJ2-2 and V is TRBV2; 7 nucleotides align to TRBD1. Germline V gives CDR1 SNHLY, CDR2 FYNNEI. The CDR3 runs 14 residues. The J segment lost 1 base and the V segment lost 10 bases, leaving 6 bases of the junction unmatched. This CDR3 is CANHRDRNTGELFF. The CDR3 DNA reads TGTGCCAACCACCGGGACAGGAACACCGGGGAGCTGTTTTTT.

In nucleotides, the CDR3 is TGTGCCAGCAGCCTGGGACTAGCGGACTACGAGCAGTACTTC. Its protein product is CASSLGLADYEQYF. The V and J genes are TRBV9 and TRBJ2-7, with 11 bases fitting TRBD2. CDR3 length equals 14 residues. J was trimmed by 3 bases and V by 4 bases; bases with no gene match: 3. Germline CDR1 is SGDLS and CDR2 is YYNGEE. Looking up the rest from reference TRBV9 and TRBJ2-7 gives the full variable domain: DSGVTQTPKHLITATGQRVTLRCSPRSGDLSVYWYQQSLDQGLQFLIQYYNGEERAKGNILERFSAQQFPDLHSELNLSSLELGDSALYFCASSLGLADYEQYFGPGTRLTVT.

The rearrangement uses TRBV27 and TRBJ2-7; D possibly corresponds to TRBD2 (6 bases). The ends were cut back, 0 bases at V and 2 bases at J, with 14 bases in the middle. This CDR3 has 16 residues. In germline, CDR1 is MNHEY, CDR2 SMNVEV (reference sequence). The CDR3 protein is CASSLSTIGSAYEQYF. The CDR3 coding sequence is TGTGCCAGCAGTTTATCTACAATCGGGAGCGCCTACGAGCAGTACTTC.

The chain has TRBV7-9 and TRBJ1-1; D is uncertain. The germline gives CDR1 SEHNR, CDR2 FQNEAQ (reference sequence). V was trimmed by 5 bases and J by 5 bases, leaving 15 bases between them. This CDR3 is built from 14 residues. CDR3 sequence: CASSRFEGGTEAFF. CDR3 bases: TGTGCCAGCAGCCGTTTCGAGGGTGGGACTGAAGCTTTCTTT. The full variable domain, rest sourced from reference TRBV7-9 and TRBJ1-1, is DTGVSQNPRHKITKRGQNVTFRCDPISEHNRLYWYRQTLGQGPEFLTYFQNEAQLEKSRLLSDRFSAERPKGSFSTLEIQRTEQGDSAMYLCASSRFEGGTEAFFGQGTRLTVV.

The V call is TRBV9, the J call TRBJ2-3, with D maybe TRBD2 (5 bases). This CDR3 spans 13 amino acids. V shed 6 bases and J shed 2 bases, with 10 bases lying between them. CDR1 and CDR2 from the germline V gene are SGDLS and YYNGEE. CDR3 bases: TGTGCCAGCAATCGGGAACCCACAGATACGCAGTATTTT. Protein sequence: CASNREPTDTQYF.